Reported below is one T cell receptor (beta chain). This sample is part of a study of blood T cell repertoires in COVID-19. Study background: From the United States, Italy and Spain came samples of acute and convalescent COVID-19. PBMCs, B-cell-depleted T cells, or T cells provided the cDNA or gDNA that made up the material.

Here immunoSEQ multiplex PCR was the method, and the copy in TCRdb shows in-frame clones only, minus some. The sample has some 64,000 clones; around 80% are singletons. Those enrolled in Seattle joined during active infection and were followed longitudinally afterward. Losses at the gene ends were 3 bases for V and 8 bases for J; bases not matched to a gene: 5. The CDR3 consists of 14 residues. Germline V lookup: CDR1 GTSNPN, CDR2 SVGIG (reference sequence). This TCR was sampled from a man between 60 and 75 years old with COVID-19, enrolled during active disease. The sequencing sample was made of peripheral blood. The V call is TRBV30, the J call TRBJ2-1; 12 bases align to TRBD1. CDR3 residues: CAWRSGTGGYEQFF. CDR3 DNA: TGTGCCTGGAGATCCGGGACAGGGGGCTATGAGCAGTTCTTC.